Presented here are 2 T cell receptor beta chains from one specimen sequenced in a study of immune cell composition in non-small cell lung cancer. Sequenced by immunoSEQ multiplex PCR; TCRdb stores in-frame clones only, minus some. Of about 3,100 clones listed, roughly 80% are singletons. Normal lung was taken at the farthest possible site, at least 3 cm from tumour. Sequenced sample: non-adjacent lung tissue. These receptors originate from a human donor with non-small cell lung cancer. The donor label of this sample is uncertain.

This rearrangement joins TRBV4-3 to TRBJ1-5; D is uncertain. CDR3 length: 14 residues. Germline loops: CDR1 LGHNA, CDR2 YSLEER. Between the trimmed V and J ends, which lost 0 bases and 0 bases, there was a span of 3 bases. CDR3 in amino acids: CASSQDYSNQPQHF. The CDR3 DNA is TGCGCCAGCAGCCAAGATTATAGCAATCAGCCCCAGCATTTT.

By its share, this clone is large. This chain links TRBV10-3 with TRBJ2-2; the D is unclear. This CDR3 contains 14 residues. V was pared by 4 bases and J by 1 base, with 7 bases between. CDR1 and CDR2 from the germline V gene are ENHRY and SYGVKD. This CDR3 is CAISGQRNTGELFF. In nucleotides, the CDR3 is TGTGCCATCAGTGGCCAGCGGAACACCGGGGAGCTGTTTTTT.